Listed below are T cell receptor beta chains from one sample, sequenced in a study of OX40 agonist ivuxolimab in advanced cancers. Sequenced by immunoSEQ multiplex PCR; TCRdb stores in-frame clones only, minus some. This sample carries over 95,000 clones, roughly 83% of them seen once, and the ten largest clones take more than 1.2%. The sample was CD4+ or CD8+ T cells sorted from blood, taken in a trial of the OX40 agonist ivuxolimab. These receptors were obtained from an adult with an advanced solid tumor such as melanoma, head and neck, liver or kidney cancer. The CDR3 runs from the conserved cysteine through the conserved F or W. The D gene is left open where the match is weak. Clone size is shown for a subset of rows, as once, few, many or a class of expanded clone.

V gene	D gene	clone size	J gene	CDR3 DNA	CDR3 protein
TRBV4-3	-	-	TRBJ1-2	TGCGCCAGCAGCCAAGAGAGTACATCCCGATATGGCTACACCTTC	CASSQESTSRYGYTF
TRBV28	-	-	TRBJ2-1	TGTGCCAGCAGCCTAGCCGGGGGAAGCACCTACAATGAGCAGTTCTTC	CASSLAGGSTYNEQFF
TRBV5-6	TRBD2	-	TRBJ2-4	TGTGCCAGCAGCCTTAGGACTAGCGGGGGGCCGGACATTCAGTACTTC	CASSLRTSGGPDIQYF
TRBV12-5	-	-	TRBJ1-5	TGTGCTAGTGGTTTGGGGGGCGCGGGTCAGCCCCAGCATTTT	CASGLGGAGQPQHF
TRBV11-2	-	few	TRBJ2-7	TGTGCCAGCAGCTTAGACAGGGCCTACGAGCAGTACTTC	CASSLDRAYEQYF
TRBV18	-	-	TRBJ1-3	TGTGCCAGCTCACAGCCTGGAAACACCATATATTTT	CASSQPGNTIYF
TRBV28	TRBD1	-	TRBJ1-1	TGTGCCAGCAGCAAACCCGGGACAGGGGAAACTGAAGCTTTCTTT	CASSKPGTGETEAFF
TRBV10-3	-	few	TRBJ2-7	TGTGCCATCAGGTTCAGGTTCAACTACGAGCAGTACTTC	CAIRFRFNYEQYF
TRBV27	TRBD1	-	TRBJ2-1	TGTGCCAGCAGTTTAACTCCCGGGACAGGGAACAATGAGCAGTTCTTC	CASSLTPGTGNNEQFF
TRBV4-3	-	-	TRBJ2-2	TGCGCCAGCAGCCAAGATTTAGGGGCCGACACCGGGGAGCTGTTTTTT	CASSQDLGADTGELFF
TRBV5-1	TRBD2	-	TRBJ2-1	TGCGCCAGCAGCTTGGCCATTCTTACTAGCGAGTACAATGAGCAGTTCTTC	CASSLAILTSEYNEQFF
TRBV7-2	-	-	TRBJ1-4	TGTGCCAGCAGCTCTGGGACAGAAAAACTGTTTTTT	CASSSGTEKLFF
TRBV6-6	-	-	TRBJ2-1	TGTGCCAGCAGAGGGGGGCCCCGCGGTGAGCAGTTCTTC	CASRGGPRGEQFF
TRBV2	-	few	TRBJ1-2	TGTGCCAGCAGTCTCACGACAGATGGCTACACCTTC	CASSLTTDGYTF
TRBV5-8	TRBD1	few	TRBJ2-5	TGTGCCAGCAGCAAAGGGACAGGGGTGCAAGAGACCCAGTACTTC	CASSKGTGVQETQYF
TRBV9	-	-	TRBJ2-5	TGTGCCAGCAGCGTAGAGGCCAGACCGGAGACCCAGTACTTC	CASSVEARPETQYF
TRBV7-6	TRBD1	-	TRBJ1-2	TGTGCCAGCAGCTTAAGGGGGCATGGCTACACCTTC	CASSLRGHGYTF
TRBV25-1	-	few	TRBJ2-2	TGTGCCAGCAGTCGGTCACCCGGGGAGCTGTTTTTT	CASSRSPGELFF
TRBV9	-	-	TRBJ1-5	TGTGCCAGCAGCGTAGCCTCCTTTGGGGACAATAAGAGCAATCAGCCCCAGCATTTT	CASSVASFGDNKSNQPQHF
TRBV9	-	-	TRBJ1-6	TGTGCCAGCACCGGGGGGGTGGTAGGATCACCCCTCCACTTT	CASTGGVVGSPLHF
TRBV19	TRBD2	-	TRBJ2-1	TGTGCCAGTAGTACAACTAGCGGGGGATATGAGCAGTTCTTC	CASSTTSGGYEQFF
TRBV6-5	-	-	TRBJ2-1	TGTGCCAGCTCTCCCGCTAGCGCCAATGAGCAGTTCTTC	CASSPASANEQFF
TRBV4-2	-	-	TRBJ1-2	TGTGCCAGCAGCTTGGGGCCCCGCGGCAGGGCTTATGGCTACACCTTC	CASSLGPRGRAYGYTF
TRBV14	TRBD2	-	TRBJ2-3	TGTGCCAGCAGCCAAGATAAACTAGCGGGAGGTAAAGATACGCAGTATTTT	CASSQDKLAGGKDTQYF
TRBV11-3	-	-	TRBJ2-3	TGTGCCAGCAGCTTAGGCGCTAGTCCCTCAGATACGCAGTATTTT	CASSLGASPSDTQYF
TRBV18	-	-	TRBJ1-2	TGTGCCAGCTCTCCGCAGAACAGGGCTGCCTATGGCTACACCTTC	CASSPQNRAAYGYTF
TRBV12-2	-	few	TRBJ2-3	TGTGCAAGTCGCTTAAGAGTCGGGGAGCGGGGGAATACAGATACGCAGTATTTT	CASRLRVGERGNTDTQYF